The TCR beta chain described here comes from a study of blood T cells in healthy people across ages. Concerning this clonotype itself: Antigen specificity is unknown.

Primers used in a second PCR of roughly 7 to 12 cycles were a sample-barcoded 5' primer and a J-beta primer mix. TCRdb itself ran the 5' RACE reads through MiXCR, one entry per CDR3 protein. This sample has 2 million or so distinct CDR3 sequences; less than 50% occur once, and the top ten carry 2.1%. Broader study findings: Unsorted PBMC input precluded a conclusive naive versus antigen-experienced comparison. It was the long-lived donors that had more naive CD4+ cells and higher diversity than aged donors.

The sequence was obtained from a woman between 40 and 50 years old in good health. The source material was blood.

This CDR3 reads CASSPHLTGYEQYF. CDR3 sequence (DNA): TGTGCCAGCAGTCCCCACCTTACAGGCTACGAGCAGTACTTC. V usage is TRBV28 and J usage is TRBJ2-7, with a tentative D call TRBD1 (5 bases). Germline V CDR1 and CDR2: MDHEN, SYDVKM. This CDR3 contains 14 residues. V lost 5 bases and J 3 bases, leaving 14 bases between the germline ends.